This T cell receptor beta chain was captured by sequencing in a study of blood T cell repertoires in COVID-19. For the study at large: Some COVID-19 samples were acute and others convalescent; all came from the United States, Italy and Spain. T cells, B-cell-depleted T cells, or PBMCs supplied cDNA or gDNA.

Under the authors' procedure: Using reference gene primer amplification, nucleated cell counts were estimated. Profiling relied on immunoSEQ multiplex PCR, and the TCRdb table lists in-frame clones only, not all of them. V and J calls and clone size are given by that table; D and trimming were obtained from the DNA. The data show some 270,000 clones, with under 90% seen just once and roughly 2.3% held by the top ten. The germline V gene encodes CDR1 MGHDK and CDR2 SYGVNS. V was trimmed by 2 bases and J by 2 bases, leaving 15 bases between them. The CDR3 spans 16 residues. This chain links TRBV25-1 with TRBJ1-2; TRBD1 is a possible D gene (6 bases). Sequencing input: peripheral blood. This clonotype was obtained from a man in his fifties or sixties with acute or convalescent COVID-19. This chain's CDR3 is CASSEAPGHLNYGYTF. The CDR3 DNA is TGTGCCAGCAGTGAAGCCCCGGGACATTTAAACTATGGCTACACCTTC.